Each of the 27 T cell receptor beta chains below was sequenced from the same sample in a study of cytomegalovirus exposure and HLA in healthy donors. Primers included in the PCR were 60 Vbeta and 13 Jbeta primers. Only in-frame clones appear in the TCRdb table, and some are missing; sequencing was by immunoSEQ multiplex PCR. Counted here are tens of thousands of clones, 76% occurring once; the ten biggest clones make up around 3%. Sequenced: PBMCs. The receptors originated from a young man in good health and CMV-seronegative.

The rearrangement joins TRBV6-6 to TRBJ1-4, with 11 bases aligning to TRBD1. The CDR3 is made up of 15 amino acids. The germline gives CDR1 MNHNY, CDR2 SVGAGI (reference sequence). Trimming took 5 bases from V and 8 from J; bases not matched to a gene: 7. The CDR3: CASSAPGQGEEKLFF. In nucleotides, the CDR3 is TGTGCCAGCAGTGCACCGGGACAGGGGGAGGAAAAACTGTTTTTT.

The chain recombines TRBV6-5 with TRBJ1-5, with D perhaps matching TRBD1 (6 bases). Trimming stripped 6 bases from V and 6 bases from J, with 12 bases between. The V gene's germline CDR1 is MNHEY and CDR2 SVGAGI. The length of the CDR3 is 13 residues. CDR3 nucleotide sequence: TGTGCCAGCAGCCAGGGGATTTTTCAGCCCCAGCATTTT. Translation gives CASSQGIFQPQHF.

The rearrangement uses TRBV6-1 and TRBJ1-4, with D possibly matching TRBD1 (6 bases). Trimming left V 2 bases short and J 6 bases short, with 13 bases between. CDR3 length: 15 residues. Germline V gene data show CDR1 as MNHNS and CDR2 as SASEGT. The CDR3 coding sequence is TGTGCCAGCAGTGAACAAGGGCAGGGGTATGAAAAACTGTTTTTT. Translation gives CASSEQGQGYEKLFF.

The chain has TRBV27 and TRBJ2-1, with TRBD2 matching over 12 bases. The V gene's germline CDR1 is MNHEY and CDR2 SMNVEV (reference sequence). The CDR3 length is 15 residues. The V gene end was trimmed by 7 bases and the J gene end by 8 bases; junction bases not matched to a gene: 9. CDR3 region: CASTPRGLAGHEQFF. The CDR3 DNA is TGTGCCAGCACCCCGAGGGGACTAGCGGGCCATGAGCAGTTCTTC.

The gene calls are TRBV30 and TRBJ2-1; TRBD2 matches 9 bases. V shed 8 bases and J 5 bases; nucleotides not matched to a gene: 7. This CDR3 has 13 amino acids. Germline CDR1 reads GTSNPN; CDR2 reads SVGIG (reference sequence). The chain's CDR3 is CARSGGLNNEQFF. The CDR3 DNA is TGTGCCCGAAGCGGGGGGCTGAACAATGAGCAGTTCTTC.

This clone was seen only a few times. The chain uses TRBV7-2 and TRBJ2-7; D gene uncertain. With 5 bases removed from V and 5 bases from J, the gap between germline ends came to 7 bases. The CDR3 is 11 residues long. The V gene's germline CDR1 is SGHTA and CDR2 FQGNSA. CDR3 sequence (DNA): TGTGCCAGCAGCGTCTATAACGAGCAGTACTTC. Protein sequence: CASSVYNEQYF.

The chain combines TRBV28 with TRBJ1-1; the match to TRBD1 covers 9 bases. V was pared by 3 bases and J by 4 bases, with 3 bases of the junction left unmatched. Germline V lookup: CDR1 MDHEN, CDR2 SYDVKM. The CDR3 has 14 amino acids. The DNA of the CDR3 is TGTGCCAGCAGTTTCACAGGGGGCGGCACTGAAGCTTTCTTT. As protein: CASSFTGGGTEAFF. Together with reference TRBV28 and TRBJ1-1, the CDR3 gives the full variable domain: DVKVTQSSRYLVKRTGEKVFLECVQDMDHENMFWYRQDPGLGLRLIYFSYDVKMKEKGDIPEGYSVSREKKERFSLILESASTNQTSMYLCASSFTGGGTEAFFGQGTRLTVV.

The chain employs TRBV5-3 and TRBJ1-6, with a tentative D call TRBD1 (5 bases). TRBV5-3 is given ORF status, its function remaining uncertain. Between the trimmed V and J ends, which lost 10 bases and 2 bases, there was a span of 13 bases. This CDR3 contains 14 residues. As DNA, the CDR3 is TGTGCCCGGCGGGGGGGACCCTATAATTCACCCCTCCACTTT. Its translation is CARRGGPYNSPLHF.

In its sample, this clone was seen a few times. The chain recombines TRBV16 with TRBJ1-6, with 7 positions matching TRBD1. The CDR3 consists of 16 residues. Germline trimming cut 2 bases from V and 9 bases from J; bases unmatched to any gene: 10. Per the germline V gene, CDR1 is KGHSY and CDR2 is FQNENV. CDR3 bases: TGTGCCAGCAGCCAAGAAGGGCCAGGGGGAGGTTCACCCCTCCACTTT. It translates to CASSQEGPGGGSPLHF.

In this sample, this clone turned up once. This sequence joins TRBV4-1 and TRBJ1-6; a weak D match, TRBD1 (6 bases). Germline V gene lookup returns CDR1 MGHRA and CDR2 YSYEKL. V dropped 1 base and J dropped 8 bases, with 15 bases sitting between them. The CDR3 is 16 residues long. CDR3 in DNA: TGCGCCAGCAGCCAAGGAGGTGCCAGGGGATATTCACCCCTCCACTTT. Translating gives CASSQGGARGYSPLHF.

Only one count was recorded for this clone. The chain uses TRBV5-1 and TRBJ2-4; 16 bases map to TRBD2. The CDR3 consists of 24 residues. Germline CDR1 is SGHRS and CDR2 is YFSETQ. The V and J ends lost 0 bases and 2 bases, in that order; junction bases with no gene match: 20. The CDR3 nucleotides are TGCGCCAGCAGCTTGGCCTGGTTAGGGACTAGCGGGGGGGCTATAAACGCCCCCAAAAACATTCAGTACTTC. Residues: CASSLAWLGTSGGAINAPKNIQYF.

As regards this clone: Mismatch with germline at one junction end may stem from a read error. V is TRBV4-2 and J is TRBJ1-1; D call uncertain. The germline gives CDR1 LGHNA, CDR2 YNFKEQ. The length of the CDR3 is 16 residues. CDR3 nucleotides: TGTGCCAGCAGCCCCAGTCCTAGTGCTCTGAATACTGAAGCTTTCTTT. As protein: CASSPSPSALNTEAFF.

The chain employs TRBV6-1 and TRBJ1-4; a weak D match, TRBD1 (5 bases). V was shortened by 6 bases and J by 5 bases, with 13 bases between the two germline ends. CDR1 is MNHNS, CDR2 SASEGT, per germline. The CDR3 spans 14 residues. The CDR3 DNA follows: TGTGCCAGCAGAGCTCGGGGGGGGAATGAAAAACTGTTTTTT. It is translated as CASRARGGNEKLFF.

V and J are TRBV7-9 and TRBJ2-7, with D perhaps TRBD2 (7 bases). With 7 bases removed from V and 7 bases from J, the gap between germline ends came to 20 bases. The CDR3 has 14 amino acids. The germline gives CDR1 SEHNR, CDR2 FQNEAQ (reference sequence). The CDR3 region has the DNA TGTGCCAGCACCCCCTATAGAGGGGGGGAAGAGCAGTACGTC. Its protein product is CASTPYRGGEEQYV.

The V gene is TRBV28, the J gene TRBJ1-2; the D gene is possibly TRBD1 (5 bases). Germline V gene sequence: CDR1 MDHEN, CDR2 SYDVKM. Trimming took off 3 bases at V and 10 bases at J, with 24 bases between the two ends. The CDR3 consists of 16 residues. The CDR3: CASSLWYPGGATSYTF. The CDR3 DNA reads TGTGCCAGCAGTTTGTGGTACCCCGGGGGAGCGACCTCCTACACCTTC.

The rearrangement joins TRBV5-1 to TRBJ2-1, with 13 bases fitting TRBD2. With V trimmed by 3 bases and J by 5 bases, 8 bases remained unmatched. Per germline, CDR1 SGHRS and CDR2 YFSETQ. The CDR3 sequence is 17 residues long. In nucleotides, the CDR3 is TGCGCCAGCAGCTCCACTAGCGGGGGGGCCTACCACAATGAGCAGTTCTTC. Its protein product is CASSSTSGGAYHNEQFF.

Note on this clone: A junction end diverges from the germline sequence, so it may reflect a read error. The genes are TRBV5-1 and TRBJ1-2; 9 bases are a match to TRBD1. Germline CDR1 reads SGHRS; CDR2 reads YFSETQ. CDR3 size: 16 residues. CDR3 nucleotides: TGCGCCAGCAGCAAGGGACAGGGCATCCTTAACTATGGCTACCCCTTC. Encoded protein: CASSKGQGILNYGYPF.

This chain joins TRBV7-9 and TRBJ2-4; 8 nucleotides match TRBD2. Germline assignment: CDR1 SEHNR and CDR2 FQNEAQ (reference sequence). The CDR3 runs 15 residues. V lost 1 base, J lost 5 bases, and 4 bases stayed unmatched. The chain's CDR3 is CASSLGSGGENIQYF. The CDR3 DNA reads as TGTGCCAGCAGCTTAGGTTCGGGAGGGGAAAACATTCAGTACTTC.

This clone was counted between two and nine times. V and J are TRBV28 and TRBJ2-5; 11 bases are shared with TRBD1. The J call is doubtful: the DNA matches TRBJ2-7 better. Germline CDR1 reads MDHEN; CDR2 reads SYDVKM. The CDR3 has 14 amino acids. CDR3 residues: CASRPGTGGGEQYF. DNA for the CDR3: TGTGCCAGCAGGCCCGGGACAGGGGGAGGCGAGCAGTACTTC.

The chain carries TRBV4-1 and TRBJ1-5, with D hard to call. The CDR3 has 14 residues. Trimming took off 0 bases at V and 4 bases at J, with 7 bases between the two ends. Germline values: CDR1 MGHRA, CDR2 YSYEKL. As DNA, the CDR3 is TGCGCCAGCAGCCAAGATCCCCGGAATCAGCCCCAGCATTTT. Its protein product is CASSQDPRNQPQHF.

The gene calls are TRBV2 and TRBJ2-7; maybe TRBD2 (6 bases). Germline assignment: CDR1 SNHLY and CDR2 FYNNEI. V lost 6 bases to trimming and J lost 0 bases, with 9 bases between them. The CDR3 is 13 residues long. Written as DNA, the CDR3 is TGTGCCAGCAGGGAGGGGATCTCCTACGAGCAGTACTTC. It specifies CASREGISYEQYF.

V is TRBV5-1 and J is TRBJ2-2; a possible D gene is TRBD2 (7 bases). The CDR3 has 17 residues. Germline V gene sequence: CDR1 SGHRS, CDR2 YFSETQ. V was pared by 4 bases and J by 1 base, with 17 bases between. CDR3 nucleotides: TGCGCCAGCAGCCAGATGGGGGGGCCGGAGAACACCGGGGAGCTGTTTTTT. This codes for CASSQMGGPENTGELFF.

The chain has TRBV30 and TRBJ2-1; possible D gene TRBD2, 5 bases. The V gene lost 2 bases and the J gene lost 9 bases, with 20 bases spanning the gap. The CDR3 has 15 residues. From germline, CDR1 is GTSNPN and CDR2 SVGIG (reference sequence). CDR3 loop: CAWSPTNPGILEQFF. CDR3 nucleotide sequence: TGTGCCTGGAGTCCCACAAATCCGGGAATTCTTGAGCAGTTCTTC.

This clone was detected a few times. The CDR3 here is CASSDTGGSYNEQFF. CDR3 nucleotide sequence: TGTGCCAGCAGTGATACGGGGGGCTCATACAATGAGCAGTTCTTC. The chain recombines TRBV2 with TRBJ2-1; possibly TRBD2 for D (7 bases). The germline V gene encodes CDR1 SNHLY and CDR2 FYNNEI. CDR3 length equals 15 residues. Trimming removed 3 bases from V and 4 bases from J, with 13 bases in between.

This clone is large in the sample. V is TRBV5-4 and J is TRBJ2-7; a weak D match, TRBD2 (5 bases). This CDR3 has 13 residues. The V gene's germline CDR1 is SGHNT and CDR2 YYREEE (reference sequence). Trimming left V 1 base short and J 7 bases short, with 12 bases between. CDR3 in amino acids: CASSLFPEAEQYV. CDR3 in DNA: TGTGCCAGCAGCTTGTTCCCGGAGGCGGAGCAGTACGTC.

This sequence joins TRBV6-5 and TRBJ1-5; TRBD1 aligns across 7 bases. Per the germline V gene, CDR1 is MNHEY and CDR2 is SVGAGI. The CDR3 totals 15 residues. V shed 2 bases, J shed 0 bases, and the junction held 1 base outside the gene matches. As DNA, the CDR3 is TGTGCCAGCAGTTACAGGGGGCTTAGCAATCAGCCCCAGCATTTT. The encoded protein is CASSYRGLSNQPQHF.

The gene calls are TRBV14 and TRBJ1-6; D call uncertain. V lost 1 base to trimming and J lost 9 bases, with 4 bases between them. The length of the CDR3 is 12 residues. From germline, CDR1 is SGHDN and CDR2 FVKESK. Written as DNA, the CDR3 is TGTGCCAGCAGCCAAGTCCGTTCACCCCTCCACTTT. Amino acids: CASSQVRSPLHF.